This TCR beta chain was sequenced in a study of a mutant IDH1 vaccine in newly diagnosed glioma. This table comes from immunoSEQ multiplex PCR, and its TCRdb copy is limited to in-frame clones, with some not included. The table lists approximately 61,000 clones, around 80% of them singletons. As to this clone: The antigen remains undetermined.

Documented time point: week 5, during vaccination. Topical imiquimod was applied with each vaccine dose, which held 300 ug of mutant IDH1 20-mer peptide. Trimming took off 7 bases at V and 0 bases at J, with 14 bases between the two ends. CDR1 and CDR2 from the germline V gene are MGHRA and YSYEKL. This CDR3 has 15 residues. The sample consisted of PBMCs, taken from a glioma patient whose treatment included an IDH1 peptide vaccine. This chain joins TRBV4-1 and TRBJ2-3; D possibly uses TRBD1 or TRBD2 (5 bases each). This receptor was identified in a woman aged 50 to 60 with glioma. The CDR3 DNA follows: TGCGCCAGCACCCGGACGGGACCTAGCACAGATACGCAGTATTTT. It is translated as CASTRTGPSTDTQYF.